Below, 18 T cell receptor beta chains from the same sample are listed, as sequenced in a study of blood T cell repertoires in COVID-19. Profiling relied on immunoSEQ multiplex PCR, and the TCRdb table lists in-frame clones only, not all of them. The sample contains about 100,000 clones, 90% of which appear only once. Sequenced input: peripheral blood. All receptors derive from a man aged 55 to 70 with acute or convalescent COVID-19.

The chain combines TRBV5-1 with TRBJ2-2; no definite D call. The V end lost 0 bases, the J end lost 4 bases, and 13 bases lay between the germline ends. The CDR3 spans 16 residues. CDR1 and CDR2 (germline): SGHRS, YFSETQ. The CDR3 DNA is TGCGCCAGCAGCTTGGCGGGTCTCCGGAGCACCGGGGAGCTGTTTTTT. This sequence encodes CASSLAGLRSTGELFF.

The chain is built from TRBV19 and TRBJ2-7; 8 bases match TRBD1. Germline V lookup: CDR1 LNHDA, CDR2 SQIVND (reference sequence). The ends lost 5 bases at V and 2 bases at J; junction bases unmatched: 5. This CDR3 contains 14 residues. The CDR3 nucleotides read TGTGCCAGTAGTGTTGACAGGGGAACCTACGAGCAGTACTTC. It translates to CASSVDRGTYEQYF.

This chain links TRBV18 with TRBJ1-1, with no clear D. Trimming removed 3 bases at V and 5 bases at J, with 13 bases between. Germline V lookup: CDR1 KGHSH, CDR2 LQKENI. The CDR3 covers 14 residues. CDR3 sequence reads: CASSPGSAGTEAFF. The CDR3 nucleotides read TGTGCCAGCTCACCTGGATCTGCGGGAACTGAAGCTTTCTTT. Full variable domain (missing parts from reference TRBV18 and TRBJ1-1): NAGVMQNPRHLVRRRGQEARLRCSPMKGHSHVYWYRQLPEEGLKFMVYLQKENIIDESGMPKERFSAEFPKEGPSILRIQQVVRGDSAAYFCASSPGSAGTEAFFGQGTRLTVV.

The chain employs TRBV7-2 and TRBJ1-2, with 10 bases that match TRBD1. Per the germline V gene, CDR1 is SGHTA and CDR2 is FQGNSA. This CDR3 has 15 residues. With 5 bases clipped from V and 4 bases from J, the junction kept 7 bases outside the gene matches. This CDR3 is CASSPRTGGSYGYTF. CDR3 coding DNA: TGTGCCAGCAGCCCGAGGACAGGGGGGAGCTATGGCTACACCTTC.

The V and J genes are TRBV19 and TRBJ2-7, with D possibly matching TRBD1 (6 bases). The CDR3 covers 14 residues. Trimming removed 3 bases at V and 1 base at J, with 10 bases between. CDR1 and CDR2 from the germline V gene are LNHDA and SQIVND (reference sequence). Here the CDR3 reads CASSISRGSYEQYF. CDR3 coding DNA: TGTGCCAGTAGTATCTCCAGGGGATCCTACGAGCAGTACTTC.

This rearrangement joins TRBV10-3 to TRBJ1-3; weak D call: TRBD1 (5 bases). CDR3 length equals 17 residues. Trimming stripped 6 bases from V and 0 bases from J, with 18 bases between. Germline V CDR1 and CDR2: ENHRY, SYGVKD. The CDR3 reads CAIRDTSALVSGNTIYF. For the CDR3, the DNA is TGTGCCATCAGGGACACGTCTGCCTTAGTCTCTGGAAACACCATATATTTT.

The chain is built from TRBV7-8 and TRBJ1-3; D not certain. The CDR3 extends over 18 amino acids. The germline V and J ends were trimmed by 5 bases and 0 bases, with 20 bases remaining between them. The germline V gene encodes CDR1 SGHVS and CDR2 FQNEAQ. CDR3 in amino acids: CASSPFLLLMSSGNTIYF. The CDR3 DNA reads TGTGCCAGCAGCCCTTTTCTCTTACTGATGAGCTCTGGAAACACCATATATTTT.

The rearrangement joins TRBV9 to TRBJ2-1; D possibly corresponds to TRBD2 (10 bases). V was cut by 0 bases and J by 8 bases, with 33 bases left in between. Germline loops: CDR1 SGDLS, CDR2 YYNGEE. The CDR3 totals 21 residues. This CDR3 reads CASSVVSGQGPLAGAIDEQFF. As DNA, the CDR3 is TGTGCCAGCAGCGTAGTCTCGGGACAGGGACCGCTAGCGGGAGCGATAGATGAGCAGTTCTTC.

The chain joins TRBV7-2 to TRBJ2-5, with 7 bases lining up with TRBD2. CDR1 and CDR2 from the germline V gene are SGHTA and FQGNSA. The junction had 12 bases not matched to a gene; V was cut back by 5 bases and J by 3 bases. The CDR3 has 16 residues. The CDR3 sequence: CASSNRGRGRKETQYF. The DNA for the CDR3 is TGTGCCAGCAGCAACCGGGGTCGCGGGAGAAAAGAGACCCAGTACTTC.

The rearrangement links TRBV5-1 to TRBJ1-5, with TRBD1 as a possible D gene (6 bases). The CDR3 loop spans 14 amino acids. V was cut by 0 bases and J by 6 bases, with 10 bases left in between. Germline V gene data show CDR1 as SGHRS and CDR2 as YFSETQ. The CDR3 bases are TGCGCCAGCAGCTTGGACAGGGATAGTCAGCCCCAGCATTTT. Its protein product is CASSLDRDSQPQHF.

V and J are TRBV18 and TRBJ2-1; 11 bases agree with TRBD2. V was clipped by 6 bases and J by 9 bases; unmatched bases: 10. Germline V gene sequence: CDR1 KGHSH, CDR2 LQKENI. The CDR3 sequence is 15 residues long. The CDR3 is CASSPTSGSSGEQFF. The DNA of the CDR3 is TGTGCCAGCTCCCCTACTAGCGGGAGTAGTGGTGAGCAGTTCTTC.

The chain recombines TRBV18 with TRBJ2-2, with D maybe TRBD1 (5 bases). The CDR3 extends over 16 amino acids. Germline CDR1 is KGHSH and CDR2 is LQKENI. V lost 2 bases and J lost 4, with 14 bases in between. Written as DNA, the CDR3 is TGTGCCAGCTCACCAGGGTCCAGGGAAACCACCGGGGAGCTGTTTTTT. As protein: CASSPGSRETTGELFF.

This clone was counted a few times. This chain joins TRBV27 and TRBJ1-1, with TRBD1 matching over 8 bases. CDR3 length equals 15 residues. V was pared by 4 bases and J by 4 bases, with 8 bases of the junction left unmatched. Germline CDR1 and CDR2: MNHEY and SMNVEV (reference sequence). The CDR3 sequence: CASSSAGGRGTEAFF. Here the CDR3 DNA reads TGTGCCAGCAGTTCGGCAGGGGGCCGTGGCACTGAAGCTTTCTTT.

The chain links TRBV10-3 to TRBJ2-3, with D uncertain. The CDR3 totals 15 residues. CDR1 and CDR2 from the germline V gene are ENHRY and SYGVKD. V shed 6 bases and J shed 2 bases, with 15 bases lying between them. The CDR3, as DNA: TGTGCCATCAGCTCGGTGGCAGAGGTCACAGATACGCAGTATTTT. It is translated as CAISSVAEVTDTQYF.

This clone was seen a handful of times. This chain uses TRBV4-3 with TRBJ1-1; weak D call: TRBD1 (6 bases). Germline V gives CDR1 LGHNA, CDR2 YSLEER. V was pared by 0 bases and J by 6 bases, with 11 bases between. The CDR3 is 14 amino acids. The CDR3 DNA sequence: TGCGCCAGCAGCCAAGATCCGGGGGGCCCTGAAGCTTTCTTT. It translates to CASSQDPGGPEAFF.

V and J are TRBV6-5 and TRBJ2-5; TRBD1 agrees at 9 bases. The CDR3 length is 15 residues. The V and J ends lost 6 bases and 3 bases, in that order; junction bases with no gene match: 8. The germline V gene has CDR1 MNHEY and CDR2 SVGAGI. Here the CDR3 DNA reads TGTGCCAGCAGAACAGGGGGCGCACGGGAAGAGACCCAGTACTTC. Translating gives CASRTGGAREETQYF.

The chain is built from TRBV9 and TRBJ2-2; D call uncertain. The CDR3 extends over 14 amino acids. The V and J ends lost 3 bases and 4 bases respectively, with 10 bases between them. CDR1 and CDR2 (germline): SGDLS, YYNGEE. In DNA form, the CDR3 reads TGTGCCAGCAGCGCCCAATCGAGCACCGGGGAGCTGTTTTTT. It is translated as CASSAQSSTGELFF.

V gene TRBV4-1 combines with J gene TRBJ2-3, with 8 bases identical to TRBD2. V shed 1 base and J 7 bases; nucleotides not matched to a gene: 10. The CDR3 extends over 16 amino acids. Germline V CDR1 and CDR2: MGHRA, YSYEKL. The CDR3 sequence: CASSQGGSGSMYTQYF. The CDR3 coding sequence is TGCGCCAGCAGCCAAGGAGGCAGCGGGAGTATGTATACGCAGTATTTT.